These 12 T cell receptor beta chains came from one sample sequenced in a study of metastatic and nonmetastatic thyroid tumors. TCRdb ran MiXCR on the PCR reads. The sample has more than 35,000 clones, roughly 13% seen once. Patients had received no treatment of any kind before thyroid surgery. Sequenced input: blood. The receptor source for this set is a female donor with papillary thyroid cancer or a benign thyroid nodule (not recorded which). Some clones in this sample may be carry-over from other donors' samples.

Remarks on this clone: The conserved phenylalanine or tryptophan is not found at the CDR3 terminus, so this likely reflects a read error. This CDR3 reads CASSLSGIAQPQHL. Here the CDR3 DNA reads TGTGCAAGCAGTTTATCGGGCATCGCTCAGCCCCAGCATTTG. The V and J genes are TRBV28 and TRBJ1-5; D gene unclear. Germline CDR1 reads MDHEN; CDR2 reads SYDVKM. This CDR3 has 14 amino acids.

The chain employs TRBV12-3 or TRBV12-4 and TRBJ1-1; D unclear. The CDR3 covers 14 residues. V shed 4 bases and J shed 3 bases, with 12 bases lying between them. CDR3 DNA: TGTGCCAGCAGTTCTCCGGACGGGCACACTGAAGCTTTCTTT. Its translation is CASSSPDGHTEAFF.

This clone has at least ten counts. The V gene is TRBV24-1, the J gene TRBJ2-1; no clear D. CDR3 length equals 16 residues. The germline V and J ends were trimmed by 2 bases and 0 bases, with 10 bases remaining between them. Germline CDR1 and CDR2: KGHDR and SFDVKD. Here the CDR3 DNA reads TGTGCCACCAGTGATTATTGGGGTGGCTCCTACAATGAGCAGTTCTTC. Its protein product is CATSDYWGGSYNEQFF.

To note about this clone: This may arise from a read error, as a much more abundant clone is one base away. The rearrangement uses TRBV29-1 and TRBJ1-2; the D gene is possibly TRBD1 (5 bases). The germline V gene encodes CDR1 SQVTM and CDR2 ANQGSEA. With 5 bases removed from V and 5 bases from J, the gap between germline ends came to 15 bases. The CDR3 is 13 amino acids. Here the CDR3 DNA reads TGCAGCGTTTACAGGCTAACAAGGTATGGCTACACCTTC. As protein: CSVYRLTRYGYTF.

This clone was picked up many times. Germline is not matched at one junction end, which may reflect a read error. The chain joins TRBV18 to TRBJ2-1; TRBD1 might be the D (5 bases). The CDR3 loop spans 13 amino acids. Germline CDR1 and CDR2: KGHSH and LQKENI. CDR3 sequence (DNA): TGTACCAGCTCACCCGACAGACACAATGAGCAGTTCTTC. Translating gives CTSSPDRHNEQFF.

This clone was counted ten times or more. The V gene is TRBV28, the J gene TRBJ1-1; D uncertain. Germline V gene data show CDR1 as MDHEN and CDR2 as SYDVKM. The CDR3 sequence is 12 residues long. Trimming took off 3 bases at V and 1 base at J, with 3 bases between the two ends. CDR3 DNA sequence: TGTGCCAGCAGTTTCTCGAACACTGAAGCTTTCTTT. This translates into CASSFSNTEAFF. Full variable domain (outside the CDR3, taken from reference TRBV28 and TRBJ1-1): DVKVTQSSRYLVKRTGEKVFLECVQDMDHENMFWYRQDPGLGLRLIYFSYDVKMKEKGDIPEGYSVSREKKERFSLILESASTNQTSMYLCASSFSNTEAFFGQGTRLTVV.

As regards this clone: The junction shows a germline mismatch at one end, possibly a read error. The chain employs TRBV27 and TRBJ2-1; possibly TRBD2 for D (5 bases). This CDR3 contains 14 residues. Germline V gene lookup returns CDR1 MNHEY and CDR2 SMNVEV (reference sequence). The CDR3 bases are TGTGCCAGCAGACCGGGGTATACCCACAATGGGCAGTTCTTC. It is translated as CASRPGYTHNGQFF.

This clone was counted at least ten times. The chain is built from TRBV6-1 and TRBJ2-7; D gene ambiguous. The V end was cut by 6 bases, the J end by 5 bases, with 8 bases between. The CDR3 spans 11 residues. Germline CDR1 and CDR2: MNHNS and SASEGT. The DNA of the CDR3 is TGTGCCAGCAGCTCCTTCAACGAGCAGTACTTC. It encodes CASSSFNEQYF.

This clone was picked up many times. The V gene is TRBV6-1, the J gene TRBJ1-4; D gene ambiguous. Per the germline V gene, CDR1 is MNHNS and CDR2 is SASEGT. The V end was cut by 6 bases, the J end by 1 base, with 9 bases between. This CDR3 has 14 residues. CDR3 loop: CASSYTRTNEKLFF. Written as DNA, the CDR3 is TGTGCCAGCAGCTATACACGAACTAATGAAAAACTGTTTTTT.

On this clone: Germline and junction disagree at one end, which may indicate a read error. The chain couples TRBV20-1 to TRBJ2-7; D gene uncertain. Germline CDR1 and CDR2: DFQATT and SNEGSKA (reference sequence). CDR3 length: 15 amino acids. DNA for the CDR3: TGCAGTGCAACCCCCTTGGTACAGCTTGCCTACGAGCAGTGCTTC. Protein product: CSATPLVQLAYEQCF.

This clone was counted many times. The V gene is TRBV28, the J gene TRBJ1-4; 7 nucleotides match TRBD1. Looked up from germline, CDR1 is MDHEN and CDR2 is SYDVKM. The CDR3 spans 16 residues. V gave up 4 bases and J gave up 6 bases; unmatched junction bases: 11. The CDR3 protein is CASSSPRTGSDEKLFF. Here the CDR3 DNA reads TGTGCCAGCAGTTCCCCTCGGACAGGATCGGATGAAAAACTGTTTTTT.

This clone was seen many times. CDR3 in DNA: TGTGCCAGCAGCTTCGGCAGCAAAACCTACGAGCAGTACTTC. Amino acids: CASSFGSKTYEQYF. The rearrangement uses TRBV11-2 and TRBJ2-7; D remains unclear. Germline V gives CDR1 SGHAT, CDR2 FQNNGV. Trimming took 3 bases from V and 2 from J, leaving 11 bases between them. The CDR3 runs 14 residues.